This TCR beta chain was found in a study of CD8+CD57+ T cells in acquired aplastic anemia. This clonotype was seen more than once but under ten times. The CDR3 sequence is 13 residues long. Trimming cost V 6 bases and J 3 bases, with 12 bases left between them. Germline V lookup: CDR1 MGHDK, CDR2 SYGVNS. TCR beta VDJ and CDR3 were profiled, and genomic DNA was the template. TCRdb analysed the reads with MiXCR anew, one entry per CDR3 protein. The sample lists around 180,000 distinct CDR3 sequences; around half were seen once. Patients selected for sequencing had displayed CD8+CD57+ cell expansion by flow cytometry.

Sequencing was done on a sample of sorted CD4+, CD8+, or CD8+CD57+ T cells (not recorded which) from PBMCs. The clonotype originates from a human donor with aplastic anemia. The rearrangement links TRBV25-1 to TRBJ2-7; D is possibly TRBD2 (5 bases). DNA for the CDR3: TGTGCCAGCAGCGAGGGCCCAGGCTACGAGCAGTACTTC. Encoded protein: CASSEGPGYEQYF.